This TCR beta chain was sequenced for a study of identical twins. Overall study results and limits: Researchers caution that invariant MAIT and iNKT cells could partly confound zero-insertion analyses. Its conclusions, products of cross-sectional statistical analysis, did not come from following the same donors.

TCRdb redid the calling of the 5' RACE reads with MiXCR, one entry per CDR3 protein. This table holds 550,000 to 700,000 distinct CDR3 sequences, around 20% found once. V was clipped by 4 bases and J by 0 bases, with 13 bases between them. CDR3 size: 15 residues. CDR1 and CDR2 (germline): SGHRS, YFSETQ. About this clonotype itself: Antigen specificity is unknown.

These data were also reused for a study on T cells expressing NK-cell markers.

The sample consisted of PBMCs. The sequence was obtained from a young woman in good health. The chain carries TRBV5-1 and TRBJ1-1; D is unresolved. For the CDR3, the DNA is TGCGCCAGCAGCAAAGAACGGACGGTGAACACTGAAGCTTTCTTT. This translates into CASSKERTVNTEAFF.